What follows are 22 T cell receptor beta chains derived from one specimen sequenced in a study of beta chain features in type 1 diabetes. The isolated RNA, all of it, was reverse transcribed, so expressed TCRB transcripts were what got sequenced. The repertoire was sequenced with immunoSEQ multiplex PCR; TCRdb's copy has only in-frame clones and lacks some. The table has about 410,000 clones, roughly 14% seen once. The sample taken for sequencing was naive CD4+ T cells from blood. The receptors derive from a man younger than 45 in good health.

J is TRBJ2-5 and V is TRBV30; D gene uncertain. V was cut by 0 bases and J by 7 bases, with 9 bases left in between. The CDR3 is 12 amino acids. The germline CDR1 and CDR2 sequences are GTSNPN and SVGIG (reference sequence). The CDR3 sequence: CAWSVPRRTQYF. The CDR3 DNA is TGTGCCTGGAGTGTACCCCGGCGGACCCAGTACTTC.

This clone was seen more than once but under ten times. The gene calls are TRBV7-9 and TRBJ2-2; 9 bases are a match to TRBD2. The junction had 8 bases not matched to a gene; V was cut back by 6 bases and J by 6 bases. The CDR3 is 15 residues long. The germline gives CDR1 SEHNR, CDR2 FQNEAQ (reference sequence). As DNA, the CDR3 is TGTGCCAGCAGACAACCGGGACTAGCTGCCGGGGAGCTGTTTTTT. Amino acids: CASRQPGLAAGELFF.

DNA for the CDR3: TGTGCCAGCAGCTTAGAAGGAGGAGCCCTCGGGGAGCAGTACTTC. Translated, it gives CASSLEGGALGEQYF. The gene calls are TRBV7-9 and TRBJ2-7; a weak D match, TRBD2 (5 bases). V lost 1 base and J lost 7, with 17 bases in between. This CDR3 has 15 amino acids. CDR1 and CDR2 from the germline V gene are SEHNR and FQNEAQ (reference sequence).

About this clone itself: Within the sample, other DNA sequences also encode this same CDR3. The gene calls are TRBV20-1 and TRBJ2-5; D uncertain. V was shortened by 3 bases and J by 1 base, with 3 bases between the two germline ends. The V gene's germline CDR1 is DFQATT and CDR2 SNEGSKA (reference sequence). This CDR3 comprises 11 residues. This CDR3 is CSASAQETQYF. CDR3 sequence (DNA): TGCAGTGCTAGCGCCCAAGAGACCCAGTACTTC.

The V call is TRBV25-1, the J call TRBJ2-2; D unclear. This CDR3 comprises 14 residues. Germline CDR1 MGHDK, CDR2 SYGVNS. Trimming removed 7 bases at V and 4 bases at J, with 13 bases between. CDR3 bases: TGTGCCAGCAAGGCTACGCGAGGCACCGGGGAGCTGTTTTTT. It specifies CASKATRGTGELFF.

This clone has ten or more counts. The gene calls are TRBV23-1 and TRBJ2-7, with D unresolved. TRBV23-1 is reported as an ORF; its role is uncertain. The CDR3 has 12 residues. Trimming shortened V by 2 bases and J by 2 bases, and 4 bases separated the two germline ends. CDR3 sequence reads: CASSQLPYEQYV. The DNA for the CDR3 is TGCGCCAGCAGTCAACTCCCCTACGAGCAGTACGTC.

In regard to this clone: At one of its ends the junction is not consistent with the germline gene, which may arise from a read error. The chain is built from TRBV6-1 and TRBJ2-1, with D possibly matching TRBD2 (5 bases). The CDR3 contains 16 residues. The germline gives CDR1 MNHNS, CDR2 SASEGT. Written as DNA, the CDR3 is TGTGCCAGCAGAGAAGGAAGCGGCAGCTCCTACAATGAGCAGTTCTTC. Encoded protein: CASREGSGSSYNEQFF.

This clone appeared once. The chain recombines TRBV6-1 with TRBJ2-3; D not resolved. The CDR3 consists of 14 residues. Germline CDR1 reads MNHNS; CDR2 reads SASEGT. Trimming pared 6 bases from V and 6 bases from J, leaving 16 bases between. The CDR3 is CASSPRTVVDTQYF. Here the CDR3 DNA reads TGTGCCAGCAGCCCCCGGACCGTGGTGGATACGCAGTATTTT.

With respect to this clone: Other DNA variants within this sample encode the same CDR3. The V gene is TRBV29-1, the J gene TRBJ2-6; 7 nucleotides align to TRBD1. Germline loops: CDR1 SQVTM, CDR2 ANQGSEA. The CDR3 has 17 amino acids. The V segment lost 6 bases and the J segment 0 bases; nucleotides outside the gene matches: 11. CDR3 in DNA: TGCAGCGTAACAGGGGCGCGGACCCACTCTGGGGCCAACGTCCTGACTTTC. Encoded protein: CSVTGARTHSGANVLTF.

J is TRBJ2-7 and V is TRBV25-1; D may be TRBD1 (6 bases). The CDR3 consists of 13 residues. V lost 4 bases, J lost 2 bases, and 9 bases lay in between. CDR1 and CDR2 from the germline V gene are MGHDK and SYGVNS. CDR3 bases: TGTGCCAGCAGTGGGGACACCACCTACGAGCAGTACTTC. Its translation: CASSGDTTYEQYF.

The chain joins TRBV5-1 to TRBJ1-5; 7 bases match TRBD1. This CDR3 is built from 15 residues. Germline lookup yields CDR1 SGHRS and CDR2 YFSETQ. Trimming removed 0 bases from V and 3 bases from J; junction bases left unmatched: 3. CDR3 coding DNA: TGCGCCAGCAGCTTGGTACAGGGGCACAATCAGCCCCAGCATTTT. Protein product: CASSLVQGHNQPQHF.

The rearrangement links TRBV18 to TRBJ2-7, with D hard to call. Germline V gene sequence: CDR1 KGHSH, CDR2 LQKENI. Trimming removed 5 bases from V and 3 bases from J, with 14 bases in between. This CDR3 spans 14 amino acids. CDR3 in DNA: TGTGCCAGCTCAAGTCGGGCCCAAGGCTACGAGCAGTACTTC. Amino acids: CASSSRAQGYEQYF.

The CDR3 loop is CAWSVNSRDEAFF. CDR3 in DNA: TGTGCCTGGAGTGTAAATAGTCGGGATGAAGCTTTCTTT. The rearrangement links TRBV30 to TRBJ1-1; D is unresolved. The CDR3 spans 13 residues. Deletions cut 0 bases from V and 7 bases from J, with 12 bases between. CDR1 and CDR2 from the germline V gene are GTSNPN and SVGIG (reference sequence). The full variable domain, with the rest looked up from reference TRBV30 and TRBJ1-1, is SQTIHQWPATLVQPVGSPLSLECTVEGTSNPNLYWYRQAAGRGLQLLFYSVGIGQISSEVPQNLSASRPQDRQFILSSKKLLLSDSGFYLCAWSVNSRDEAFFGQGTRLTVV.

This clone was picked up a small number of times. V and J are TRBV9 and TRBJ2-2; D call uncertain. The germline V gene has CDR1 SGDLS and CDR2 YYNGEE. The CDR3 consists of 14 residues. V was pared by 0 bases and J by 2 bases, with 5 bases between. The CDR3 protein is CASSVDGNTGELFF. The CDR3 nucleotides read TGTGCCAGCAGCGTAGATGGCAACACCGGGGAGCTGTTTTTT.

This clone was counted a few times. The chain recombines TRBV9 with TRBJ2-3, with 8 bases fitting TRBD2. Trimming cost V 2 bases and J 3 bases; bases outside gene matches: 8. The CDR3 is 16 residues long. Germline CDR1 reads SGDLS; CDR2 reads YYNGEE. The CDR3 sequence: CASSVETGGQTDTQYF. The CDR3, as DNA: TGTGCCAGCAGCGTTGAGACGGGGGGGCAGACAGATACGCAGTATTTT.

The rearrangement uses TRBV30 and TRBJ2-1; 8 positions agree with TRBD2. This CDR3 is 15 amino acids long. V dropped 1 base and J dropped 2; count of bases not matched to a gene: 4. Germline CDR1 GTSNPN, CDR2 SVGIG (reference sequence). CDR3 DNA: TGTGCCTGGAGTGATGGACTAGCCCCCTACAATGAGCAGTTCTTC. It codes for CAWSDGLAPYNEQFF. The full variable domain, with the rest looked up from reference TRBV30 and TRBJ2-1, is SQTIHQWPATLVQPVGSPLSLECTVEGTSNPNLYWYRQAAGRGLQLLFYSVGIGQISSEVPQNLSASRPQDRQFILSSKKLLLSDSGFYLCAWSDGLAPYNEQFFGPGTRLTVL.

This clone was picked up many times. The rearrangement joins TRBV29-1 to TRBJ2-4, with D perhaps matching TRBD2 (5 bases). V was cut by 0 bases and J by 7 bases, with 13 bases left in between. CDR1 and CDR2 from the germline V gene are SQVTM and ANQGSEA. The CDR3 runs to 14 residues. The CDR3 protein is CSVEDTGFDNIQYF. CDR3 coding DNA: TGCAGCGTTGAAGATACGGGGTTTGACAACATTCAGTACTTC.

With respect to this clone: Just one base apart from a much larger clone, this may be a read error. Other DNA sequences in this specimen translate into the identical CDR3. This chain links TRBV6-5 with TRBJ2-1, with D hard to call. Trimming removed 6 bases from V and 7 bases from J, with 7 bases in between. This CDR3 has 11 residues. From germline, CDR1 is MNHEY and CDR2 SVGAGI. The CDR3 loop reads CASSRSNEQFF. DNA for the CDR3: TGTGCCAGCAGCCGATCGAATGAGCAGTTCTTC.

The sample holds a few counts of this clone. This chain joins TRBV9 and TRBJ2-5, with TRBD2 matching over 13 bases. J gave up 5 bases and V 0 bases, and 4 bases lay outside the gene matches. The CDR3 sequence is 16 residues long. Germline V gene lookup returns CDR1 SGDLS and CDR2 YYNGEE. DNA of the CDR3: TGTGCCAGCAGCGTAGAACTAGCGGGAGGGTGGGAGACCCAGTACTTC. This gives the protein CASSVELAGGWETQYF.

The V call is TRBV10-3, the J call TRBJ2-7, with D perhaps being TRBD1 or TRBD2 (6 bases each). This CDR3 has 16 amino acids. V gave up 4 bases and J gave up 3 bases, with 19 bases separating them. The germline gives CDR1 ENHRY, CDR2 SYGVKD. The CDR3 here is CAISGGAMRAGYEQYV. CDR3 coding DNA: TGTGCCATCAGTGGGGGGGCTATGAGGGCCGGCTACGAGCAGTACGTC.

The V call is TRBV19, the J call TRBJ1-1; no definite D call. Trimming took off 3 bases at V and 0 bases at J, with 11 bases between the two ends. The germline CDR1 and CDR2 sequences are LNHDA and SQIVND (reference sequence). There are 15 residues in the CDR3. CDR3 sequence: CASSILGKMNTEAFF. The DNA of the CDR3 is TGTGCCAGTAGTATTCTTGGGAAAATGAACACTGAAGCTTTCTTT.

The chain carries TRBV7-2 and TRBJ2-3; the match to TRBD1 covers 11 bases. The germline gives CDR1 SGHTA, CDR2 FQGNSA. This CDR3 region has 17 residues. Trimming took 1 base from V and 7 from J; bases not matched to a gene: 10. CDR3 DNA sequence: TGTGCCAGCAGCTTAGGACCCCGGGGACAGGGGGTACATACGCAGTATTTT. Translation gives CASSLGPRGQGVHTQYF.